This entry lists 25 T cell receptor beta chains sequenced from one sample in a study of cytomegalovirus exposure and HLA in healthy donors. This PCR relied on a set of 60 Vbeta primers and 13 Jbeta primers. Sequenced by immunoSEQ multiplex PCR; TCRdb stores in-frame clones only, minus some. The sample contains more than 95,000 clones, around 72% of which appear only once. The sequencing input was PBMCs. The source is a woman aged 45-59 years in good health and CMV-seropositive.

The chain is built from TRBV5-1 and TRBJ2-5, with a weak D call TRBD1 (6 bases). The CDR3 is 14 residues long. Trimming shortened V by 1 base and J by 2 bases, and 9 bases separated the two germline ends. CDR1 and CDR2 from the germline V gene are SGHRS and YFSETQ. The chain's CDR3 is CASSLKDSQETQYF. The CDR3 DNA reads TGCGCCAGCAGCTTGAAGGACAGTCAAGAGACCCAGTACTTC.

The chain is built from TRBV7-2 and TRBJ2-5, with D tentatively TRBD2 (5 bases). V was trimmed by 5 bases and J by 2 bases, leaving 15 bases between them. The CDR3 is 15 residues long. CDR1 and CDR2 from the germline V gene are SGHTA and FQGNSA. This CDR3 reads CASSRRSGIQETQYF. The CDR3 coding sequence is TGTGCCAGCAGCCGCCGAAGCGGTATACAAGAGACCCAGTACTTC.

The chain carries TRBV30 and TRBJ2-2; 7 nucleotides match TRBD1. With 5 bases clipped from V and 0 bases from J, the junction kept 3 bases outside the gene matches. Germline CDR1 reads GTSNPN; CDR2 reads SVGIG (reference sequence). The CDR3 consists of 14 residues. CDR3 protein: CAWDGTANTGELFF. The CDR3 nucleotides read TGTGCCTGGGATGGGACAGCGAACACCGGGGAGCTGTTTTTT.

J is TRBJ1-2 and V is TRBV7-9, with 10 bases that match TRBD1. V was clipped by 0 bases and J by 5 bases; unmatched bases: 9. Germline V lookup: CDR1 SEHNR, CDR2 FQNEAQ (reference sequence). The CDR3 has 17 amino acids. The CDR3 protein is CASSLAPVRGQGYGYTF. As DNA, the CDR3 is TGTGCCAGCAGCTTAGCGCCGGTGAGGGGACAGGGGTATGGCTACACCTTC. Using reference TRBV7-9 and TRBJ1-2 for the parts outside the CDR3, the full variable domain is DTGVSQNPRHKITKRGQNVTFRCDPISEHNRLYWYRQTLGQGPEFLTYFQNEAQLEKSRLLSDRFSAERPKGSFSTLEIQRTEQGDSAMYLCASSLAPVRGQGYGYTFGSGTRLTVV.

This rearrangement joins TRBV6-6 to TRBJ1-2; 8 bases are a match to TRBD1. CDR3 length: 14 residues. The V segment lost 4 bases and the J segment 4 bases; nucleotides outside the gene matches: 5. Germline lookup yields CDR1 MNHNY and CDR2 SVGAGI (reference sequence). This CDR3 reads CASSSRGQGYGYTF. The CDR3 bases are TGTGCCAGCAGTTCCCGTGGACAGGGCTATGGCTACACCTTC.

This chain uses TRBV9 with TRBJ2-1; 7 bases align to TRBD2. Germline assignment: CDR1 SGDLS and CDR2 YYNGEE. The CDR3 has 15 amino acids. Losses at the gene ends were 0 bases for V and 3 bases for J; bases not matched to a gene: 3. The CDR3 bases are TGTGCCAGCAGCGTAGTTGCGGGGGTCTACAATGAGCAGTTCTTC. Translation gives CASSVVAGVYNEQFF.

This sequence joins TRBV30 and TRBJ1-1, with D possibly matching TRBD1 (6 bases). The V and J ends lost 0 bases and 1 base respectively, with 18 bases between them. Germline V CDR1 and CDR2: GTSNPN, SVGIG (reference sequence). The CDR3 runs to 17 residues. CDR3 DNA sequence: TGTGCCTGGAGTGTACTCGAGCGGGGGCCCCGGAACACTGAAGCTTTCTTT. It encodes CAWSVLERGPRNTEAFF.

The V and J genes are TRBV7-2 and TRBJ2-5; TRBD2 matches 7 bases. There are 14 residues in the CDR3. Germline CDR1 and CDR2: SGHTA and FQGNSA. V trimming: 3 bases; J trimming: 5 bases; junction bases outside the gene matches: 6. CDR3 DNA: TGTGCCAGCAGCTTCGGGAGGCTCCGCGAGACCCAGTACTTC. Its translation: CASSFGRLRETQYF.

This clone turned up a few times. The CDR3 DNA sequence: TGCAGCGTCGGATACAGGGGGCCCTATGGCTACACCTTC. Its protein is CSVGYRGPYGYTF. The V call is TRBV29-1, the J call TRBJ1-2; the match to TRBD1 covers 9 bases. CDR3 length: 13 amino acids. V gave up 6 bases and J gave up 4 bases; unmatched junction bases: 6. From germline, CDR1 is SQVTM and CDR2 ANQGSEA.

The chain recombines TRBV5-1 with TRBJ1-1; a weak D match, TRBD1 (6 bases). The V gene lost 0 bases and the J gene lost 1 base, with 10 bases spanning the gap. Germline CDR1 SGHRS, CDR2 YFSETQ. The CDR3 spans 15 residues. DNA of the CDR3: TGCGCCAGCAGCTTGGCCGGGACACAGAACACTGAAGCTTTCTTT. This encodes CASSLAGTQNTEAFF.

The chain links TRBV5-1 to TRBJ2-3, with a tentative D call TRBD1 (6 bases). V lost 4 bases, J lost 2 bases, and 14 bases lay in between. This CDR3 contains 15 residues. CDR1 and CDR2 from the germline V gene are SGHRS and YFSETQ. This CDR3 is CASSPGQLSTDTQYF. CDR3 nucleotides: TGCGCCAGCAGCCCAGGACAGCTCTCCACAGATACGCAGTATTTT.

This chain uses TRBV27 with TRBJ1-2; D is unresolved. Trimming cost V 6 bases and J 8 bases, with 19 bases left between them. From germline, CDR1 is MNHEY and CDR2 SMNVEV (reference sequence). CDR3 length equals 14 residues. The DNA for the CDR3 is TGTGCCAGCAGGTTTCCAACTCAGTCCGGGGGCTACACCTTC. Translating gives CASRFPTQSGGYTF.

The chain carries TRBV11-1 and TRBJ1-6; the match to TRBD1 covers 7 bases. From germline, CDR1 is SGHAT and CDR2 FQDESV (reference sequence). The V gene end was trimmed by 5 bases and the J gene end by 5 bases; junction bases not matched to a gene: 6. CDR3 length equals 15 residues. The CDR3 DNA follows: TGTGCCAGCAGCGTACAGGGGTCTCATAATTCACCCCTCCACTTT. Residues: CASSVQGSHNSPLHF. The full variable domain, completed using reference TRBV11-1 and TRBJ1-6, is EAEVAQSPRYKITEKSQAVAFWCDPISGHATLYWYRQILGQGPELLVQFQDESVVDDSQLPKDRFSAERLKGVDSTLKIQPAELGDSAMYLCASSVQGSHNSPLHFGNGTRLTVT.

The chain is built from TRBV18 and TRBJ2-1, with 10 bases that match TRBD1. This CDR3 region has 13 residues. Germline V gene lookup returns CDR1 KGHSH and CDR2 LQKENI. The junction had 3 bases not matched to a gene; V was cut back by 4 bases and J by 9 bases. This CDR3 is CASSRTGGSEQFF. In DNA, the CDR3 is TGTGCCAGCTCACGGACAGGGGGTAGTGAGCAGTTCTTC.

The rearrangement links TRBV23-1 to TRBJ2-6, with TRBD2 identical over 8 bases. TRBV23-1 belongs to the ORF category, with a function that is uncertain. V was pared by 7 bases and J by 0 bases, with 8 bases of the junction left unmatched. The CDR3 has 17 residues. In DNA form, the CDR3 reads TGCGCCAGCACCCGACTAGCGCAGCGCTCTGGGGCCAACGTCCTGACTTTC. It yields the protein CASTRLAQRSGANVLTF.

This chain links TRBV5-4 with TRBJ2-7; weak D call: TRBD2 (5 bases). Germline assignment: CDR1 SGHNT and CDR2 YYREEE (reference sequence). Between the trimmed V and J ends, which lost 3 bases and 5 bases, there was a span of 18 bases. CDR3 length: 15 amino acids. The chain's CDR3 is CASSSPGFLFDEQYF. DNA for the CDR3: TGTGCCAGCAGCTCTCCGGGGTTTCTCTTCGACGAGCAGTACTTC.

This chain joins TRBV5-6 and TRBJ2-5; TRBD2 agrees at 10 bases. CDR1 is SGHDT, CDR2 YYEEEE, per germline. This CDR3 region has 14 residues. V shed 4 bases and J 5 bases; nucleotides not matched to a gene: 5. CDR3 sequence (DNA): TGTGCCAGCAGCGGGACTAGCGCGCGGGAGACCCAGTACTTC. It is translated as CASSGTSARETQYF.

This clone was seen a few times. The gene calls are TRBV4-3 and TRBJ1-5; D possibly corresponds to TRBD1 (6 bases). Germline values: CDR1 LGHNA, CDR2 YSLEER. This CDR3 contains 14 residues. Trimming cost V 4 bases and J 2 bases, with 9 bases left between them. As DNA, the CDR3 is TGCGCCAGCAGCCCGACAGGTCGCAATCAGCCCCAGCATTTT. Translated, it gives CASSPTGRNQPQHF.

The chain is built from TRBV5-1 and TRBJ1-4; 9 bases match TRBD1. Per germline, CDR1 SGHRS and CDR2 YFSETQ. The CDR3 is 16 residues long. Unmatched junction bases numbered 9, after V lost 2 bases and J lost 7 bases. DNA of the CDR3: TGCGCCAGCAGCTTCCGCCCCGGGACAGGGTTTGAAAAACTGTTTTTT. Amino acid sequence: CASSFRPGTGFEKLFF.

This clone was counted only a few times. The gene calls are TRBV6-5 and TRBJ1-1; D call uncertain. CDR3 length: 16 residues. V was cut by 2 bases and J by 4 bases, with 17 bases left in between. Germline CDR1 is MNHEY and CDR2 is SVGAGI. CDR3 nucleotide sequence: TGTGCCAGCAGTTACCTACCGTCCCGCCCCGTCACTGAAGCTTTCTTT. Its protein product is CASSYLPSRPVTEAFF.

The CDR3 sequence is CASSPLWGDRAVYEQYF. As DNA, the CDR3 is TGTGCCAGCAGCCCCCTCTGGGGAGACAGGGCGGTGTACGAGCAGTACTTC. The chain links TRBV27 to TRBJ2-7; 7 bases match TRBD1. V gave up 6 bases and J gave up 4 bases; unmatched junction bases: 18. This CDR3 contains 17 residues. Germline lookup yields CDR1 MNHEY and CDR2 SMNVEV (reference sequence).

Only one count was recorded for this clone. The rearrangement joins TRBV6-1 to TRBJ2-3, with 8 bases that match TRBD2. The CDR3 totals 14 residues. Germline V CDR1 and CDR2: MNHNS, SASEGT. The V segment lost 7 bases and the J segment 0 bases; nucleotides outside the gene matches: 3. The CDR3 protein is CASKAGASTDTQYF. Here the CDR3 DNA reads TGTGCCAGCAAAGCGGGGGCCAGCACAGATACGCAGTATTTT.

V and J are TRBV18 and TRBJ2-1; D is unclear. Trimming took 3 bases from V and 3 from J, leaving 12 bases between them. The CDR3 spans 15 residues. CDR1 KGHSH and CDR2 LQKENI come from the germline V gene. The CDR3 region is CASSPPVPDYNEQFF. CDR3 sequence (DNA): TGTGCCAGCTCACCCCCCGTCCCAGACTACAATGAGCAGTTCTTC.

The J gene is TRBJ2-1, the V gene TRBV29-1, with 7 bases that match TRBD1. Germline V lookup: CDR1 SQVTM, CDR2 ANQGSEA. The CDR3 runs to 14 residues. The ends lost 2 bases at V and 6 bases at J; junction bases unmatched: 7. The CDR3 sequence is CSVERAGGGNEQFF. CDR3 coding DNA: TGCAGCGTTGAACGGGCAGGGGGTGGCAATGAGCAGTTCTTC.

A word on this clone: Germline and junction disagree at one end, which may indicate a read error. This specimen includes other DNA sequences encoding the same CDR3. The genes are TRBV25-1 and TRBJ2-2, with D possibly matching TRBD2 (5 bases). Germline V gene sequence: CDR1 MGHDK, CDR2 SYGVNS. CDR3 size: 16 residues. Written as DNA, the CDR3 is TGTGCCAGCAGTGGGACTTCACTGGCGTCCACCGGGGAGCTGTTTTTC. This gives the protein CASSGTSLASTGELFF.